The 4 T cell receptor beta chains listed next were all sequenced from one sample in a study of regulatory T cells in long-lasting Graves disease. Sample time point: newly diagnosed GD, antithyroid drugs for less than 3 months. The TCR library was made from RNA extracted from PBMCs. Relying on iRepertoire HTBI primers and Arm-PCR of CDR3 regions, the team built TCR beta libraries. Each CDR3 protein gets one entry after TCRdb re-called the multiplex PCR reads with MiXCR. There are a few hundred thousand distinct CDR3 sequences in the sample; about a sixth occur only once, and 22% lies in the top ten. The specimen was peripheral blood mononuclear cells (PBMCs), collected at new diagnosis, from a patient treated with antithyroid drugs. Receptors originate from a female donor with Graves disease.

This clonotype showed up many times. This chain joins TRBV7-2 and TRBJ1-1; 10 bases agree with TRBD1. V was pared by 0 bases and J by 6 bases, with 4 bases of the junction left unmatched. Germline V gene sequence: CDR1 SGHTA, CDR2 FQGNSA. The CDR3 sequence is 15 residues long. CDR3 nucleotides: TGTGCCAGCAGCTTAGCTCCGGGACAGGGGTCTGAAGCTTTCTTT. Its protein product is CASSLAPGQGSEAFF. Variable domain in full (rest from reference TRBV7-2 and TRBJ1-1): GAGVSQSPSNKVTEKGKDVELRCDPISGHTALYWYRQSLGQGLEFLIYFQGNSAPDKSGLPSDRFSAERTGGSVSTLTIQRTQQEDSAVYLCASSLAPGQGSEAFFGQGTRLTVV.

This clonotype appeared many times. The V gene is TRBV5-6, the J gene TRBJ1-2, with D unclear. Trimming stripped 1 base from V and 5 bases from J, with 12 bases between. Germline V gene lookup returns CDR1 SGHDT and CDR2 YYEEEE. CDR3 length equals 14 residues. This CDR3 is CASSLQPGRYGYTF. CDR3 coding DNA: TGTGCCAGCAGCTTGCAGCCAGGAAGGTATGGCTACACCTTC.

This chain joins TRBV2 and TRBJ2-1; a possible D gene is TRBD2 (7 bases). Per the germline V gene, CDR1 is SNHLY and CDR2 is FYNNEI. CDR3 size: 14 residues. Trimming left V 6 bases short and J 4 bases short, with 13 bases between. The CDR3 loop is CASRQGGGYNEQFF. The CDR3 DNA is TGTGCCAGCAGACAGGGAGGGGGTTACAATGAGCAGTTCTTC.

There are many counts of this clonotype. V usage is TRBV28 and J usage is TRBJ1-1, with D unclear. V lost 3 bases, J lost 4 bases, and 12 bases lay in between. The germline V gene has CDR1 MDHEN and CDR2 SYDVKM. CDR3 size: 14 residues. The CDR3 sequence is CASSLPRRGTEAFF. The CDR3 DNA follows: TGTGCCAGCAGTTTGCCCCGGAGAGGCACTGAAGCTTTCTTT.